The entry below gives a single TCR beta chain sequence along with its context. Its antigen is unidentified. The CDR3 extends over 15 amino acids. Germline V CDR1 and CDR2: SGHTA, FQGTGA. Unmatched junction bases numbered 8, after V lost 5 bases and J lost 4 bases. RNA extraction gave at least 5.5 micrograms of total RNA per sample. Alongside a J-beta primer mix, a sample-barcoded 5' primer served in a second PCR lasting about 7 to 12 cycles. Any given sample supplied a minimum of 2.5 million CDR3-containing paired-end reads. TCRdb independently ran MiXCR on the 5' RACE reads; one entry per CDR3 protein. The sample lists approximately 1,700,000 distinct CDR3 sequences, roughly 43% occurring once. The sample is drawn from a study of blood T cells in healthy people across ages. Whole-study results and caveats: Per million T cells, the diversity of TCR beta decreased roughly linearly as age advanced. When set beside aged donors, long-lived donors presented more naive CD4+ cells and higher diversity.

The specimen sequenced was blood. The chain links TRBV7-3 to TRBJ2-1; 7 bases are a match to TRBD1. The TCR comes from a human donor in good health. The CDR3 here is CASSRDQDRYNEQFF. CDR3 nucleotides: TGTGCCAGCAGCCGAGACCAGGACAGGTACAATGAGCAGTTCTTC.